The clone carrying this T cell receptor (beta chain) was seen a single time. Measured with immunoSEQ multiplex PCR; TCRdb has only the in-frame clones, and not every one. The sample includes more than 70,000 clones, about 89% of them seen just once. This entry is derived from a study of PD-L1 blockade in urothelial cancer. For the study at large: Timepoints chosen for blood analysis were 3 weeks (second dose) and 6 weeks after treatment start. Blood gave a median about 140,000 T cells.

Locally advanced or metastatic urothelial carcinoma affected the patients. Per the germline V gene, CDR1 is MDHEN and CDR2 is SYDVKM. Deletions cut 8 bases from V and 2 bases from J, with 14 bases between. The CDR3 runs 14 residues. The input for sequencing was PBMCs, taken around atezolizumab (anti-PD-L1) treatment. The rearrangement links TRBV28 to TRBJ2-3; D gene unclear. This TCR was recovered from a man aged 55 to 70 with urothelial cancer. CDR3 nucleotides: TGTGCCAGCGGTCGCGAGGAGACCACAGATACGCAGTATTTT. It codes for CASGREETTDTQYF.